These T cell receptor beta chains were read from a single sample in a study of cytomegalovirus exposure and HLA in healthy donors. Clones were sequenced by immunoSEQ multiplex PCR, and TCRdb holds only the in-frame ones, with some missing. The table has 100,000 to 150,000 clones, approximately 87% seen once; the top ten hold 20%. Sequenced sample: PBMCs. The receptors were gathered from a man aged 18 to 30 in good health and CMV-seropositive. Both conserved end residues are trimmed from each CDR3. A D gene is named only where the DNA matches it firmly.

cdr3_length v_call d_call cdr3_aa
11 TRBV7-9 TRBD1 AIGGEGVDTQY
13 TRBV5-8 TRBD1 ASSFRDRDQETQY
13 TRBV7-9 TRBD1 ASSSGTGNGNTIY
10 TRBV7-8 TRBD1 ASSWDRAHRY
13 TRBV5-1 TRBD1 ASSEVRGSNSPLH
10 TRBV7-9 . SSSSGIQPQH
14 TRBV30 . AWTWGPGGYQETQY
15 TRBV11-2 TRBD2 ASSLVFSGGALYEQY
13 TRBV28 TRBD1 ASVDRGQTNEKLF
12 TRBV27 TRBD1 ASLTGGLNTEAF
11 TRBV7-2 . ASSLHRDTEAF
12 TRBV28 TRBD1 ASSLTGSAYEQY
11 TRBV6-1 . ASSSSGFYEQY
13 TRBV6-1 . ASSGVGGSYNEQF
12 TRBV5-1 . ASSFGGPTYEQY
12 TRBV4-1 . ASSQGAVNSPLH
11 TRBV9 . ASSVGGRDTQY
12 TRBV11-1 . ASSLGKAAHEQF
13 TRBV13 . ASSRGTSRGGELF
15 TRBV30 . AWSVNSLRGAYYEQY
12 TRBV6-5 . ASSYSPVRESYT
11 TRBV11-2 . ASSSSGELRGH
14 TRBV19 . ASSIELWRGNNEQF
11 TRBV6-5 . ASRNQVNTEAF
12 TRBV11-2 . ASSLVSFADTQY
7 TRBV29-1 . SAGDTQY
11 TRBV6-5 . ASSYREHNEQF
12 TRBV10-3 TRBD1 AISESNRGPEAF
12 TRBV21-1 . ASSKEQGNQPQH
16 TRBV28 TRBD2 ASKTSEWASGGADTQY
12 TRBV11-2 . ASSSQGTASPLH
12 TRBV2 . ASSGSVANEKLF
13 TRBV5-1 . ASSLSSGTGNTIY
12 TRBV28 TRBD1 ASSFRGNGNTIY
13 TRBV6-1 . ASRQTGIVNYGYT
15 TRBV28 . ASSPPTAGASNYGYT
11 TRBV6-6 . ASSYGSSTEAF
18 TRBV4-1 . ASSQVTLDSGFSGANVLT
13 TRBV19 . ASSINPGGGTEAF
13 TRBV7-3 . ASSWGDSTSYEQY
11 TRBV4-1 . ASSQDNHYGYT
15 TRBV28 . ASLGRTGRVGTGELF
14 TRBV18 TRBD1 ASSPLPQGGPTEAF
12 TRBV7-2 . ASSPGHNNQPQH
15 TRBV29-1 TRBD2 SVDASGGASSYNEQF
14 TRBV6-5 . ASSYRGGGRGFEQY
14 TRBV9 TRBD2 ASSNPGLADQETQY
11 TRBV11-2 TRBD1 ASSLGQTYEQY
12 TRBV6-1 . ASSVYRENTEAF
13 TRBV5-8 . ASSFLGAGNTEAF
15 TRBV5-4 . ASSSLLEDRSGEKLF
11 TRBV2 TRBD1 ASKLDRYYEQY